This T cell receptor beta chain was obtained from a study of CXCR3-negative and CXCR3-positive naive CD8 T cells. In the study overall: About 140 million TRB reads were obtained overall (about 1.5 +/- 0.3 million per library).

5' RACE that incorporated UMI labels was used to prepare the TRB cDNA libraries. After re-calling the 5' RACE reads, TCRdb lists one entry per CDR3 protein, DNA absent. The sample totals fewer than 50,000 distinct CDR3 sequences. With more than 250,000 cells each, the CD8+ T cell subsets were individually sorted in triplicate. The sequencing input was naive CXCR3- CD8+ T cells from blood. Described subset: CD45RO-CCR7+CD27+CD95- naive CD8+ T cells lacking CXCR3 (TNR3-). The sequence was collected from a human donor in good health. Some clones in this sample may be carry-over from other donors' samples.

CDR3: CASWDRADYGYTF. V gene TRBV7-9 combines with J gene TRBJ1-2; TCRdb calls TRBD1, which cannot be checked without DNA. The CDR3 is 13 residues long. Germline values: CDR1 SEHNR, CDR2 FQNEAQ (reference sequence). The full variable domain, in which reference TRBV7-9 and TRBJ1-2 provide the parts outside the CDR3, is DTGVSQNPRHKITKRGQNVTFRCDPISEHNRLYWYRQTLGQGPEFLTYFQNEAQLEKSRLLSDRFSAERPKGSFSTLEIQRTEQGDSAMYLCASWDRADYGYTFGSGTRLTVV.